Listed below are T cell receptor beta chains from one sample, sequenced in a study of CD8+CD57+ T cells in acquired aplastic anemia. TCRdb passed the reads through MiXCR, listing each CDR3 protein once. The sample carries 400,000 to 600,000 distinct CDR3 sequences, around a third recorded once. Sequencing input: sorted CD4+, CD8+, or CD8+CD57+ T cells (not recorded which) from PBMCs. The receptors derive from a human donor with aplastic anemia. CDR3s include the opening cysteine and the closing phenylalanine or tryptophan. The D gene is left open where the match is weak. Some rows mark clone size as missing; the rest say once, few, many or name a class of expanded clone.

>NA|TRBJ1-1|TRBV9|TRBD1
CASSVGASYRGGTEAFF
TGTGCCAGCAGCGTAGGGGCAAGTTACAGGGGAGGCACTGAAGCTTTCTTT
>NA|TRBJ2-1|TRBV24-1|NA
CATSDSGTYNEQFF
TGTGCCACCAGTGATAGCGGAACCTACAATGAGCAGTTCTTC
>NA|TRBJ1-3|TRBV4-1|NA
CASSQDSTPISGNTIYF
TGCGCCAGCAGCCAAGATAGTACGCCAATCTCTGGAAACACCATATATTTT
>NA|TRBJ1-2|TRBV6-4|TRBD1
CASSRYKQGNGCTF
TGTGCCAGCAGTAGATACAAACAGGGGAATGGCTGCACCTTC
>NA|TRBJ2-5|TRBV15|TRBD2
CAASKGLAGKETQYF
TGTGCCGCCAGCAAGGGACTAGCGGGGAAAGAGACCCAGTACTTC
>NA|TRBJ2-3|TRBV10-3|TRBD2
CAISLPSSGGTDTQYF
TGTGCCATCAGTCTACCTTCTAGCGGGGGAACAGATACGCAGTATTTT
>few|TRBJ2-2|TRBV9|NA
CASSPSSNPGELFF
TGTGCCAGCAGCCCCAGCTCGAACCCCGGGGAGCTGTTTTTT
>NA|TRBJ1-1|TRBV20-1|NA
CSAPLSGDTEAFF
TGCAGTGCTCCATTGAGTGGTGACACTGAAGCTTTCTTT
>many|TRBJ2-5|TRBV9|NA
CASSGQGWETQYF
TGTGCCAGCAGCGGGCAGGGATGGGAGACCCAGTACTTC
>few|TRBJ2-7|TRBV11-1|TRBD2
CASSLGTSGREDYEQYF
TGTGCCAGCAGCCTCGGGACTAGCGGGAGAGAAGACTACGAGCAGTACTTC
>many|TRBJ2-7|TRBV2|NA
CASSENSVYEQYF
TGTGCCAGCAGTGAGAACTCTGTATACGAGCAGTACTTC
>NA|TRBJ1-5|TRBV27|NA
CASRLSIVEGNQPQHF
TGTGCCAGCAGACTTTCCATCGTTGAGGGCAATCAGCCCCAGCATTTT
>few|TRBJ2-5|TRBV2|NA
CASSRPLRETQYF
TGTGCCAGCAGTAGGCCTCTGCGGGAGACCCAGTACTTC
>few|TRBJ2-2|TRBV9|NA
CASSILSGFMAGELFF
TGTGCCAGCAGCATTCTCAGTGGTTTCATGGCCGGGGAGCTGTTTTTT
>NA|TRBJ2-7|TRBV10-3|TRBD1
CAISESGQESYEQYF
TGTGCCATCAGTGAGTCGGGACAGGAGTCCTACGAGCAGTACTTC
>many|TRBJ1-1|TRBV19|TRBD1
CASSPDRSKLNTEAFF
TGTGCCAGTAGTCCGGACAGGAGTAAACTGAACACTGAAGCTTTCTTT
>few|TRBJ2-2|TRBV11-2|TRBD1
CASRALTGTVGPGELFF
TGTGCCAGCAGGGCTTTAACCGGGACAGTGGGACCCGGGGAGCTGTTTTTT
>few|TRBJ1-4|TRBV6-1|NA
CASSERGSTNEKLFF
TGTGCCAGCAGTGAGAGGGGCTCAACTAATGAAAAACTGTTTTTT
>NA|TRBJ2-5|TRBV29-1|TRBD2
CSASGTRDQETQYF
TGCAGTGCGTCCGGGACTAGGGACCAAGAGACCCAGTACTTC
>few|TRBJ2-3|TRBV7-9|NA
CASSNVGTDTQYF
TGTGCCAGCAGCAACGTCGGGACAGATACGCAGTATTTT
>NA|TRBJ2-3|TRBV7-8|NA
CASSEGIGDTQYF
TGTGCCAGCAGCGAGGGGATTGGGGATACGCAGTATTTT
>NA|TRBJ2-6|TRBV5-1|NA
CASSTLSGSGANVLTF
TGCGCCAGCAGCACCCTGTCGGGCTCTGGGGCCAACGTCCTGACTTTC
>many|TRBJ1-1|TRBV20-1|NA
CSASNLDTNTEAFF
TGCAGTGCTAGCAACTTGGACACAAACACTGAAGCTTTCTTT
>NA|TRBJ2-5|TRBV10-1|NA
CASSFGGPETQYF
TGTGCCAGCAGTTTTGGGGGGCCAGAGACCCAGTACTTC
>few|TRBJ2-7|TRBV20-1|NA
CSAEDFGLASEQYF
TGCAGTGCTGAAGACTTTGGTTTGGCTTCCGAGCAGTACTTC
>NA|TRBJ1-1|TRBV20-1|NA
CSATQAFF
TGCAGTGCTACTCAAGCTTTCTTT
>many|TRBJ2-7|TRBV19|NA
CASSIPTGNEQYF
TGTGCCAGTAGTATACCCACAGGGAACGAGCAGTACTTC
>few|TRBJ2-7|TRBV29-1|NA
CSVVGGRDWSEQYF
TGCAGCGTTGTGGGGGGAAGGGATTGGTCCGAGCAGTACTTC
>NA|TRBJ2-4|TRBV7-4|NA
CASSLGSSQNIQYF
TGTGCCAGCAGCTTAGGATCAAGTCAAAACATTCAGTACTTC
>many|TRBJ2-5|TRBV2|NA
CASSDSWTQYF
TGTGCCAGCAGTGATAGTTGGACCCAGTACTTC
>many|TRBJ1-6|TRBV20-1|NA
CSARVMRRQLLTHSPLHF
TGCAGTGCTAGAGTTATGAGGAGGCAGCTATTAACTCATTCACCCCTCCACTTT
>many|TRBJ2-7|TRBV20-1|TRBD2
CSAQTSTYEQYF
TGCAGTGCCCAGACTAGCACTTACGAGCAGTACTTC
>NA|TRBJ2-3|TRBV19|TRBD1
CASSLTRGRTDTQYF
TGTGCCAGTAGTCTTACCAGGGGGCGCACAGATACGCAGTATTTT
>many|TRBJ1-2|TRBV7-8|NA
CASSSRDLGYTF
TGTGCCAGCAGCTCCAGGGATTTGGGCTACACCTTC
>NA|TRBJ2-2|TRBV7-3|NA
CASSLIVAGELFF
TGTGCCAGCAGCTTAATTGTTGCGGGGGAGCTGTTTTTT
>NA|TRBJ1-5|TRBV6-1|NA
CASSMTPWPQHF
TGTGCCAGTAGCATGACGCCGTGGCCCCAGCATTTT
>many|TRBJ2-1|TRBV7-8|NA
CASSLERDNEQFF
TGTGCCAGCAGCTTAGAGCGTGACAATGAGCAGTTCTTC
>many|TRBJ1-2|TRBV24-1|TRBD1
CATSDSTGGGYTF
TGTGCCACCAGTGATTCCACAGGGGGAGGCTACACCTTC
>many|TRBJ2-7|TRBV25-1|NA
CASSGGETYEQYF
TGTGCCAGCAGTGGCGGGGAAACCTACGAGCAGTACTTC
>few|TRBJ2-1|TRBV9|NA
CASSVYQNSYNEQFF
TGTGCCAGCAGCGTATACCAGAACTCCTACAATGAGCAGTTCTTC